A selection of T cell receptor beta chains follows, all from one sample in a study of cytomegalovirus exposure and HLA in healthy donors. Assay: immunoSEQ multiplex PCR; the TCRdb copy retains only in-frame clones and omits some. The sample yields some 200,000 clones, about four fifths seen once. Sequencing was done on a sample of PBMCs. All receptors derive from a girl aged 5-17 years in good health and CMV-seropositive. The CDR3 runs from the conserved cysteine through the conserved F or W. A D gene is named only where the DNA matches it firmly. A row's size may be missing; if present it is once, few, many or a size class.

NA	TRBV19	TRBJ2-7	NA	14	CASSMEGGAYEQYF	TGTGCCAGTAGTATGGAGGGGGGGGCCTACGAGCAGTACTTC
NA	TRBV4-3	TRBJ2-1	NA	16	CASSQVGGASYNEQFF	TGCGCCAGCAGCCAAGTAGGAGGTGCCTCCTACAATGAGCAGTTCTTC
NA	TRBV7-9	TRBJ2-5	NA	11	CASSFAETQYF	TGTGCCAGCAGCTTTGCGGAGACCCAGTACTTC
TRBD2	TRBV7-2	TRBJ2-1	NA	13	CASSLYPGGWEFF	TGTGCCAGCAGCTTATACCCGGGGGGATGGGAGTTCTTC
TRBD1	TRBV6-1	TRBJ2-7	few	15	CASRSGQATSYEQYF	TGTGCCAGCAGGAGCGGACAGGCAACCTCCTACGAGCAGTACTTC
NA	TRBV25-1	TRBJ1-1	few	15	CASSDLSPGHGEAFF	TGTGCCAGCAGTGACCTCTCTCCGGGACACGGTGAAGCTTTCTTT
NA	TRBV4-1	TRBJ2-5	NA	17	CASSQDMGSGLQETQYF	TGCGCCAGCAGCCAAGATATGGGGTCAGGACTCCAAGAGACCCAGTACTTC
TRBD2	TRBV9	TRBJ2-5	NA	15	CASSGGSGGKETQYF	TGTGCCAGCAGCGGTGGTAGCGGGGGGAAAGAGACCCAGTACTTC
TRBD2	TRBV2	TRBJ2-5	NA	15	CASRGLAGGPGTQYF	TGTGCCAGCAGGGGACTAGCGGGGGGCCCGGGGACCCAGTACTTC
TRBD2	TRBV4-3	TRBJ2-1	NA	15	CASSQESGGYNEQFF	TGCGCCAGCAGCCAAGAGAGCGGGGGGTACAATGAGCAGTTCTTC
TRBD1	TRBV6-1	TRBJ1-1	once	14	CASSVGQVDTEAFF	TGTGCCAGCAGTGTAGGACAGGTCGACACTGAAGCTTTCTTT
NA	TRBV4-1	TRBJ1-6	once	15	CASSQDRLAYSPLHF	TGCGCCAGCAGCCAAGACCGGTTAGCATATTCACCCCTCCACTTT
TRBD1	TRBV9	TRBJ2-7	NA	17	CASSGQTGGGGSYEQYF	TGTGCCAGCAGCGGACAAACAGGGGGCGGGGGCTCCTACGAGCAGTACTTC
NA	TRBV5-1	TRBJ2-1	NA	17	CASAQGWTASSYNEQFF	TGCGCCAGCGCCCAGGGGTGGACCGCGAGCTCCTACAATGAGCAGTTCTTC
TRBD2	TRBV19	TRBJ2-3	NA	16	CASRGLAGEHTDTQYF	TGTGCCAGTAGGGGACTAGCGGGGGAGCACACAGATACGCAGTATTTT
TRBD1	TRBV19	TRBJ1-1	NA	15	CASSPRTGAGIEAFF	TGTGCCAGTAGTCCCAGGACAGGCGCCGGGATTGAAGCTTTCTTT
NA	TRBV9	TRBJ1-5	NA	16	CASSVDGHSSGGPQHF	TGTGCCAGCAGCGTAGACGGTCACTCCAGCGGTGGTCCCCAGCATTTT